The next 29 T cell receptor beta chains were all read from a single sample in a study of blood T cell repertoires in COVID-19. Assay: immunoSEQ multiplex PCR; the TCRdb copy retains only in-frame clones and omits some. Of around 43,000 clones listed, around 90% are singletons. Specimen: peripheral blood. These receptors were collected from a man aged 45 to 65 with active COVID-19.

In this sample, this clone turned up once. V usage is TRBV6-5 and J usage is TRBJ2-7; TRBD2 is a possible D gene (6 bases). Trimming cost V 6 bases and J 3 bases, with 12 bases left between them. There are 13 residues in the CDR3. Per the germline V gene, CDR1 is MNHEY and CDR2 is SVGAGI. The CDR3 here is CASSGLGGYEQYF. In DNA, the CDR3 is TGTGCCAGCAGCGGGCTGGGGGGCTACGAGCAGTACTTC.

The chain's CDR3 is CASSTYMGGGRETQYF. The CDR3, as DNA: TGTGCCAGCAGTACCTATATGGGAGGAGGTCGGGAGACCCAGTACTTC. The chain couples TRBV5-4 to TRBJ2-5, with D possibly TRBD2 on 6 matching bases. V was clipped by 5 bases and J by 5 bases, with 22 bases between them. The germline V gene encodes CDR1 SGHNT and CDR2 YYREEE (reference sequence). The CDR3 loop spans 16 amino acids.

This rearrangement joins TRBV2 to TRBJ2-1; TRBD2 aligns across 8 bases. Losses at the gene ends were 2 bases for V and 7 bases for J; bases not matched to a gene: 4. Germline V gene sequence: CDR1 SNHLY, CDR2 FYNNEI. The CDR3 extends over 14 amino acids. The CDR3 bases are TGTGCCAGCAGTGAACTCCGGGGGGGAAATGAGCAGTTCTTC. Protein: CASSELRGGNEQFF.

In this sample, this clone turned up a few times. The V gene is TRBV6-5, the J gene TRBJ2-1; TRBD2 is a possible D gene (6 bases). CDR3 length: 14 amino acids. In germline, CDR1 is MNHEY, CDR2 SVGAGI. V was pared by 6 bases and J by 4 bases, with 13 bases between. The CDR3 region has the DNA TGTGCCAGCAGCACCCTCGGGAGTTACAATGAGCAGTTCTTC. Protein product: CASSTLGSYNEQFF.

The V gene is TRBV9, the J gene TRBJ2-3, with no clear D. CDR1 is SGDLS, CDR2 YYNGEE, per germline. V was clipped by 0 bases and J by 5 bases, with 7 bases between them. There are 13 residues in the CDR3. The CDR3 nucleotides read TGTGCCAGCAGCGTAGCTCCTAGAGATACGCAGTATTTT. Protein: CASSVAPRDTQYF.

The chain carries TRBV9 and TRBJ2-5; 8 positions agree with TRBD1. This CDR3 has 16 amino acids. Germline V gene sequence: CDR1 SGDLS, CDR2 YYNGEE. Germline trimming cut 3 bases from V and 4 bases from J; bases unmatched to any gene: 11. DNA of the CDR3: TGTGCCAGCAGCGCCCAGACAGGGGATGTAGGAGAGACCCAGTACTTC. Translated: CASSAQTGDVGETQYF.

J is TRBJ1-1 and V is TRBV4-1; possibly TRBD1 for D (6 bases). This CDR3 is 14 amino acids long. V gave up 1 base and J gave up 1 base, with 7 bases separating them. The germline CDR1 and CDR2 sequences are MGHRA and YSYEKL. Here the CDR3 DNA reads TGCGCCAGCAGCCAAGGAGGGGGGAACACTGAAGCTTTCTTT. Amino acids: CASSQGGGNTEAFF.

This sequence joins TRBV24-1 and TRBJ2-2; a weak D match, TRBD2 (5 bases). The germline V gene encodes CDR1 KGHDR and CDR2 SFDVKD. The CDR3 spans 16 residues. Trimming left V 3 bases short and J 1 base short, with 11 bases between. DNA for the CDR3: TGTGCCACCAGTGATCCACGGACTGGGAACACCGGGGAGCTGTTTTTT. Translating gives CATSDPRTGNTGELFF.

This chain connects TRBV6-2 or TRBV6-3 to TRBJ2-4, with D possibly TRBD1 on 5 matching bases. The CDR3 has 13 residues. V gave up 2 bases and J gave up 11 bases, with 13 bases separating them. The germline CDR1 and CDR2 sequences are MNHEY and SVGEGT. The CDR3 reads CASSYTTVLFQYF. The DNA for the CDR3 is TGTGCCAGCAGTTACACGACAGTCCTCTTTCAGTACTTC.

This clone was observed once. The chain links TRBV3-1 (or the pseudogene TRBV3-2) to TRBJ2-7, with 8 bases matching TRBD2. Germline V gene lookup returns CDR1 LGHDT and CDR2 YNNKEL (reference sequence). V gave up 0 bases and J gave up 6 bases; unmatched junction bases: 7. CDR3 length: 15 residues. The CDR3 here is CASSQDSGRESEQYF. Here the CDR3 DNA reads TGTGCCAGCAGCCAAGACAGCGGGAGAGAATCCGAGCAGTACTTC.

This chain connects TRBV2 to TRBJ2-3; D is unclear. The CDR3 has 14 amino acids. Germline CDR1 and CDR2: SNHLY and FYNNEI. The V and J ends lost 3 bases and 3 bases respectively, with 10 bases between them. The CDR3 DNA follows: TGTGCCAGCAGTGACCCCCCGCGGACAGATACGCAGTATTTT. This encodes CASSDPPRTDTQYF.

This clone was counted once. This chain joins TRBV5-4 and TRBJ1-2, with D perhaps matching TRBD1 (5 bases). The CDR3 is made up of 15 amino acids. V lost 5 bases and J 4 bases, leaving 18 bases between the germline ends. In germline, CDR1 is SGHNT, CDR2 YYREEE (reference sequence). The CDR3 nucleotides are TGTGCCAGCAGAAAGACGGTAGGGGCAATCTATGGCTACACCTTC. It yields the protein CASRKTVGAIYGYTF.

V and J are TRBV12-5 and TRBJ2-1; D ambiguous. The CDR3 has 14 residues. The V gene lost 6 bases and the J gene lost 2 bases, with 11 bases spanning the gap. The germline gives CDR1 LGHNT, CDR2 FRNRAP. CDR3 residues: CASGGSAPYNEQFF. CDR3 coding DNA: TGTGCTAGTGGCGGGTCCGCGCCCTACAATGAGCAGTTCTTC.

This clone appeared a single time. The chain has TRBV2 and TRBJ1-6; D remains ambiguous. Deletions cut 10 bases from V and 5 bases from J, with 18 bases between. Germline loops: CDR1 SNHLY, CDR2 FYNNEI. The CDR3 sequence is 15 residues long. CDR3 nucleotide sequence: TGTGCCACTCGGGGTCGGACGGGGAATAATTCACCCCTCCACTTT. It encodes CATRGRTGNNSPLHF.

Ten or more counts support this clone. V gene TRBV7-8 combines with J gene TRBJ2-7, with 9 positions matching TRBD2. The CDR3 is made up of 14 amino acids. Trimming at V came to 3 bases and at J to 3 bases, leaving 3 bases not matched to a gene. Germline V CDR1 and CDR2: SGHVS, FQNEAQ. CDR3 bases: TGTGCCAGCAGCTTCGGCGGGAGGGTCTACGAGCAGTACTTC. As protein: CASSFGGRVYEQYF.

The rearrangement links TRBV18 to TRBJ2-1; weak D call: TRBD2 (6 bases). The CDR3 spans 15 residues. Trimming took off 3 bases at V and 1 base at J, with 10 bases between the two ends. Germline-derived CDR1 and CDR2 are KGHSH and LQKENI. CDR3 coding DNA: TGTGCCAGCTCACCCCCCGGGGGTTCCTACAATGAGCAGTTCTTC. It yields the protein CASSPPGGSYNEQFF.

The gene calls are TRBV9 and TRBJ1-6; tentative D call: TRBD1 (6 bases). V lost 0 bases and J lost 7, with 8 bases in between. The CDR3 spans 14 residues. Germline V gene data show CDR1 as SGDLS and CDR2 as YYNGEE. The CDR3 DNA is TGTGCCAGCAGCGTAGCAGGGGACAATTCACCCCTCCACTTT. Its protein product is CASSVAGDNSPLHF.

V is TRBV5-4 and J is TRBJ1-1, with D unclear. Trimming left V 1 base short and J 1 base short, with 2 bases between. Germline values: CDR1 SGHNT, CDR2 YYREEE (reference sequence). The CDR3 has 12 residues. The CDR3 reads CASSLQNTEAFF. CDR3 nucleotide sequence: TGTGCCAGCAGCTTGCAGAACACTGAAGCTTTCTTT.

This chain links TRBV15 with TRBJ2-2, with a possible D match to TRBD1 (5 bases). CDR1 is LNHNV, CDR2 YYDKDF, per germline (reference sequence). The V end lost 0 bases, the J end lost 4 bases, and 12 bases lay between the germline ends. This CDR3 is 16 amino acids long. This CDR3 is CATSRDLGLGTGELFF. The CDR3 DNA follows: TGTGCCACCAGCAGAGATCTGGGGCTAGGCACCGGGGAGCTGTTTTTT.

The V call is TRBV19, the J call TRBJ2-7, with D perhaps TRBD1 (6 bases). The CDR3 has 13 amino acids. Deletions cut 7 bases from V and 2 bases from J, with 12 bases between. CDR1 is LNHDA, CDR2 SQIVND, per germline (reference sequence). The CDR3 here is CASTGDTTYEQYF. As DNA, the CDR3 is TGTGCCAGTACAGGGGACACTACCTACGAGCAGTACTTC.

The chain recombines TRBV3-1 (or the pseudogene TRBV3-2) with TRBJ2-7, with no clear D. In germline, CDR1 is LGHDT, CDR2 YNNKEL (reference sequence). The CDR3 has 13 amino acids. V lost 1 base and J lost 1, with 5 bases in between. CDR3 DNA sequence: TGTGCCAGCAGCCAAGCAGATTCCTACGAGCAGTACTTC. Its translation: CASSQADSYEQYF.

This sequence joins TRBV5-6 and TRBJ1-1; D gene uncertain. The V end lost 0 bases, the J end lost 10 bases, and 7 bases lay between the germline ends. The CDR3 sequence is 11 residues long. Germline CDR1 SGHDT, CDR2 YYEEEE. The CDR3 DNA reads TGTGCCAGCAGCTTGGCCGGGGTAGCTTTCTTT. Amino acid sequence: CASSLAGVAFF.

The chain employs TRBV27 and TRBJ2-7, with unresolved D. The V gene lost 5 bases and the J gene lost 7 bases, with 9 bases spanning the gap. Germline V gene lookup returns CDR1 MNHEY and CDR2 SMNVEV (reference sequence). The CDR3 contains 11 residues. CDR3 in DNA: TGTGCCAGCAGTCGAGAAGAGGAGCAGTACTTC. Translation gives CASSREEEQYF.

The chain combines TRBV5-5 with TRBJ2-7; a weak D match, TRBD2 (5 bases). The germline CDR1 and CDR2 sequences are SGHKS and YYEKEE (reference sequence). CDR3 length equals 14 residues. V was cut by 1 base and J by 1 base, with 9 bases left in between. CDR3 in DNA: TGTGCCAGCAGCTTGTTTCGGGGTTCCTACGAGCAGTACTTC. It encodes CASSLFRGSYEQYF.

This sequence joins TRBV12-3 or TRBV12-4 and TRBJ2-3, with D possibly being TRBD2 (6 bases). V was pared by 7 bases and J by 4 bases, with 9 bases between. This CDR3 has 12 amino acids. CDR3 loop: CASTSDSDTQYF. For the CDR3, the DNA is TGTGCCAGCACTAGCGACTCAGATACGCAGTATTTT.

The rearrangement joins TRBV10-1 to TRBJ2-5, with D possibly being TRBD2 (5 bases). The germline V gene encodes CDR1 WNHNN and CDR2 SYGVQD (reference sequence). CDR3 size: 15 residues. V lost 6 bases and J 1 base, leaving 15 bases between the germline ends. The CDR3 protein is CASSNWRAFQETQYF. CDR3 nucleotide sequence: TGCGCCAGCAGCAACTGGCGGGCCTTCCAAGAGACCCAGTACTTC.

V gene TRBV11-3 combines with J gene TRBJ2-7; 8 bases are a match to TRBD2. Germline V CDR1 and CDR2: SGHNT, YENEEA. The CDR3 extends over 15 amino acids. J lost 0 bases, V lost 4 bases, and 5 bases had no gene match. This CDR3 is CASSSPGLGSYEQYF. CDR3 coding DNA: TGTGCCAGCAGCTCCCCGGGACTAGGCTCCTACGAGCAGTACTTC.

This CDR3 is CASSQDRTGRSYEQYF. CDR3 DNA sequence: TGCGCCAGCAGCCAAGATAGGACAGGGCGCTCCTACGAGCAGTACTTC. V and J are TRBV4-3 and TRBJ2-7, with 8 bases lining up with TRBD1. The CDR3 is 16 residues long. V trimming: 0 bases; J trimming: 0 bases; junction bases outside the gene matches: 4. Germline loops: CDR1 LGHNA, CDR2 YSLEER.

The chain combines TRBV19 with TRBJ2-1; TRBD2 aligns across 7 bases. The CDR3 is 14 residues long. Per germline, CDR1 LNHDA and CDR2 SQIVND (reference sequence). The junction had 4 bases not matched to a gene; V was cut back by 1 base and J by 7 bases. CDR3 amino acids: CASSIGVGRNEQFF. DNA of the CDR3: TGTGCCAGTAGTATAGGGGTCGGGAGGAATGAGCAGTTCTTC.